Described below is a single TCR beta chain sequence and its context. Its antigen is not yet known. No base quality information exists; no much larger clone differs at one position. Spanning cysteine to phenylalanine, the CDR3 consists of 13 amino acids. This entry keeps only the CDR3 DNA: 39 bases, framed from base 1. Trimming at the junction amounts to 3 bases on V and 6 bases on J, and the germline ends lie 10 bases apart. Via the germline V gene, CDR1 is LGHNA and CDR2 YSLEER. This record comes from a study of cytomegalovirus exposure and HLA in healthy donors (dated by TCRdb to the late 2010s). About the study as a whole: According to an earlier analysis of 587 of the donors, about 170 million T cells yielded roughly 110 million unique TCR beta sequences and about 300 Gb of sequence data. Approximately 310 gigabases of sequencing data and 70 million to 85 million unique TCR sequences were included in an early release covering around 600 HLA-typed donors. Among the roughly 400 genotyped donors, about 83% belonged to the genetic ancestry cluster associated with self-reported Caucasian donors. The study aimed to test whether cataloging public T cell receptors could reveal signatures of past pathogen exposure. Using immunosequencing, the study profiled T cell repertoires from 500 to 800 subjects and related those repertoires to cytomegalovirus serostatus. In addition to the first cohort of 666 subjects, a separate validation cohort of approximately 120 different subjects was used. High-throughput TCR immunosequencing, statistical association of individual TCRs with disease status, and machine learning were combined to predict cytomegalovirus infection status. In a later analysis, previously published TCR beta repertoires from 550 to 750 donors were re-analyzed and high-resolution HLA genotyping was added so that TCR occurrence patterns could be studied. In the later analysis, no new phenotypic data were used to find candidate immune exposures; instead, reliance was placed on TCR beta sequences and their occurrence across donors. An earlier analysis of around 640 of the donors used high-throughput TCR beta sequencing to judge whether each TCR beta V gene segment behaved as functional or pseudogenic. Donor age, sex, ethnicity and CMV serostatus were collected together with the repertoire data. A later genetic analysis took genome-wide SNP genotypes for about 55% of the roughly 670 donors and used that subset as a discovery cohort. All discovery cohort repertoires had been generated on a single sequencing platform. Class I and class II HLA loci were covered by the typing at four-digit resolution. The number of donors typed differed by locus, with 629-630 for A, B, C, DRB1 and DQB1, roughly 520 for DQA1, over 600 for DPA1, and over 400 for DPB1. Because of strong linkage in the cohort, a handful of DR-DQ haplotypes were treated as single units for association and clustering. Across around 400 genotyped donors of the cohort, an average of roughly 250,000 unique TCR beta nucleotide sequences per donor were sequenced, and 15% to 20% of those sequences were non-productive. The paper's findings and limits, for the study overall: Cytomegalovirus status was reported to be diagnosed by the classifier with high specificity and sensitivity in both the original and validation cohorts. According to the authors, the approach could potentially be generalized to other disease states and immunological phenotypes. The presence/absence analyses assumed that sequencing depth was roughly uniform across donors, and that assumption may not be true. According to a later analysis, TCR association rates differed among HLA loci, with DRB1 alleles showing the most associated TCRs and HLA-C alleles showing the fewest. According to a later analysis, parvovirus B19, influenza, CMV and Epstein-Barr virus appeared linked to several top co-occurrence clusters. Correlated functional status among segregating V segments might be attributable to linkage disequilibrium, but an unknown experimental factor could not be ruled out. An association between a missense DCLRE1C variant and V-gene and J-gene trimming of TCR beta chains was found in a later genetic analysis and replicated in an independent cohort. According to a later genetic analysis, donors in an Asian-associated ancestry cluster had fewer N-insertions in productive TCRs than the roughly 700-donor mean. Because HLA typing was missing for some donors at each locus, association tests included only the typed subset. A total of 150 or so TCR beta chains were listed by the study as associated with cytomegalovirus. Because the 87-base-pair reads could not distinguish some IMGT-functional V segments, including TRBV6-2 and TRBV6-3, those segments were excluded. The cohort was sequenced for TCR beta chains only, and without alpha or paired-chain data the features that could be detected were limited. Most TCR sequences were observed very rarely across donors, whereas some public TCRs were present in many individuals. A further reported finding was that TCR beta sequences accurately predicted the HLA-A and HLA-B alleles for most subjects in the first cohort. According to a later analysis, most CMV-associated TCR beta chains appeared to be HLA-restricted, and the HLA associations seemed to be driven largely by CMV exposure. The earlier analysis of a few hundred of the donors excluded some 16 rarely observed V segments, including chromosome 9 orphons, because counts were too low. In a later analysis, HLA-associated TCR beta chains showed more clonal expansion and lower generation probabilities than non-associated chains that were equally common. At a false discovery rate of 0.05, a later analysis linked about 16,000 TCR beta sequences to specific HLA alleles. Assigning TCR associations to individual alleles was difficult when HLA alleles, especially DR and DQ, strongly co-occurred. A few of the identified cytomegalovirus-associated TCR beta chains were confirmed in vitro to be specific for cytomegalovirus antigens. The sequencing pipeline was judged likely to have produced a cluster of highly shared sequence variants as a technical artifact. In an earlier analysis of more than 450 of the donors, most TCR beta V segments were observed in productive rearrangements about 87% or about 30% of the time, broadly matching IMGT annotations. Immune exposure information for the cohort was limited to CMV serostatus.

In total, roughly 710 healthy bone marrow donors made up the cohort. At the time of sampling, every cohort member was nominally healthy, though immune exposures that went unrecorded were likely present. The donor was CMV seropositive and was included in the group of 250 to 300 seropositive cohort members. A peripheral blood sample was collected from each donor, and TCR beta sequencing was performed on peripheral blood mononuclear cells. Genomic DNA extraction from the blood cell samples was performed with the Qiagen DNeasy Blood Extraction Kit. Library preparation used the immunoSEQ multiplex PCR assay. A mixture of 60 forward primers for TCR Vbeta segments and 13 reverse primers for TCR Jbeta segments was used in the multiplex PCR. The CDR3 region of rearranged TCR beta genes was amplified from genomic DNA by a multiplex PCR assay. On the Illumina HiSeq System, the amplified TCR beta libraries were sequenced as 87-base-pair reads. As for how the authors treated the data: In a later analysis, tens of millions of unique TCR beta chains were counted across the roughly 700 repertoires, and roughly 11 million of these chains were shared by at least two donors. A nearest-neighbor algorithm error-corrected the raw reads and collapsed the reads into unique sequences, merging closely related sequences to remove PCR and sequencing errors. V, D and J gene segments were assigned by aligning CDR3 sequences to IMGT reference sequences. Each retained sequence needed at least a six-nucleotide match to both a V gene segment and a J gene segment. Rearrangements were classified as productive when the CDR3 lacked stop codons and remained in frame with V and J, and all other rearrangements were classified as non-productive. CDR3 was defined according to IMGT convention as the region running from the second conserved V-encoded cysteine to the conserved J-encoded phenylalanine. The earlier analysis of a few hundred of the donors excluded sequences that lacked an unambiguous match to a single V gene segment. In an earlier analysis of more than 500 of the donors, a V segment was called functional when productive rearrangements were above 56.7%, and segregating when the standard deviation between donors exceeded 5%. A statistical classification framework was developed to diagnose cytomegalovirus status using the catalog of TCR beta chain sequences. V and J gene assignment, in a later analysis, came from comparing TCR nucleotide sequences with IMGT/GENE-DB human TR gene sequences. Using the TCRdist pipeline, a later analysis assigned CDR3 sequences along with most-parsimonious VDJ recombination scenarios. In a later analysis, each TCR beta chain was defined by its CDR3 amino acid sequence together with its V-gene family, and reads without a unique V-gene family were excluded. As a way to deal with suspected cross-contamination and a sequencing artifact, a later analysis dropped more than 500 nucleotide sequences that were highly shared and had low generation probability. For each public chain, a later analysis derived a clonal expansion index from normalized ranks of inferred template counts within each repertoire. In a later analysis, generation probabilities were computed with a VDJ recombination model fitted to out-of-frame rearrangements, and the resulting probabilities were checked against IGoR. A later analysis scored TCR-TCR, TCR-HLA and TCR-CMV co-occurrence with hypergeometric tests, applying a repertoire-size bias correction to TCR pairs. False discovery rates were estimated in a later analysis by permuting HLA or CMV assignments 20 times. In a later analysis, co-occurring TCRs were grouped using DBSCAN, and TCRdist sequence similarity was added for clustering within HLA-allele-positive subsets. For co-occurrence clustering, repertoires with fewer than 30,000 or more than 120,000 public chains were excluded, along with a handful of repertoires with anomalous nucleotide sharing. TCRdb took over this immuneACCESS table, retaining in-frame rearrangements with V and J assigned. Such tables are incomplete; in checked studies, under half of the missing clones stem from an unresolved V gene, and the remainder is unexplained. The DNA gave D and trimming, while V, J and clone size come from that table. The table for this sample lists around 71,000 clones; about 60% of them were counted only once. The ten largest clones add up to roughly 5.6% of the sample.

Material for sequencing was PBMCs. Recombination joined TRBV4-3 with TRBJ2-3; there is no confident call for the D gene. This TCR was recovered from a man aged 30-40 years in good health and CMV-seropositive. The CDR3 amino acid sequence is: CASSHARSDTQYF. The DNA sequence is TGCGCCAGCAGCCATGCTAGGTCTGATACGCAGTATTTT.